This TCR beta chain was retrieved from a study of T-cell memory formation after mild COVID-19 (dated by TCRdb to the early 2020s). General notes on the study: TCR sequence clusters from the two donors were found to be largely donor specific. T-cell clones expanding and contracting after mild COVID-19 in a couple of donors were tracked by longitudinal TCRalpha and TCRbeta repertoire sequencing. The cohort comprised two young, previously healthy adult volunteers, one female and one male. What the work shows at the level of the full study, not this receptor alone: Contracting CD4+ clones were found mainly in CM and EM memory subsets, while CD8+ clones were enriched in EMRA. Only two mild cases were covered by the study, and larger cohorts that include severe cases with pre-infection samples were considered necessary. From day 15 to 85, contracting clones showed balanced CD4/CD8 phenotypes, whereas a second wave of clones that expanded from day 15 to 37 leaned towards CD4+. Some responding clones were found in pre-infection memory, which suggests that pre-existing cross-reactive memory T cells took part in the SARS-CoV-2 response. Whether the second-wave clones peaking on day 37 were SARS-CoV-2 specific was not confirmed.

This clonotype was observed a handful of times. Its antigen remains undetermined. No qualities accompany the bases; no much larger clone lies one base away. The CDR3 goes from the cysteine to the phenylalanine over 15 residues. Only the CDR3 DNA stays, 45 bases, in frame from base 1. The junction shows trimming of 6 bases on V and 5 bases on J, and the gene matches do not reach 12 bases of it. As encoded in the germline V gene (reference sequence), CDR1 is MNHNY while CDR2 is SVGAGI. Ficoll-Paque density gradient centrifugation was used to isolate PBMCs. Sequenced on an Illumina NovaSeq 6000. TCRalpha and TCRbeta cDNA libraries were constructed by 5'RACE with constant-segment primers, with sample barcodes and unique molecular identifiers being introduced. RNA was extracted from every sample with Trizol reagent. The libraries were amplified in two PCR steps, and the second step added a second sample barcode and Illumina TruSeq adapters. Sequencing of libraries was performed on an Illumina NovaSeq with 2 x 150 bp paired-end reads. In the paper's pipeline: Demultiplexing of reads and collapsing into UMI-guided consensus sequences were performed with migec v1.2.7. Using mixcr v2.1.11, the UMI consensuses were aligned to TRA and TRB V and J templates and assembled into clonotypes. A clonotype was counted as expanded or contracted only when both edgeR and NoisET called the clonotype significant, with the noise models trained on biological replicates. edgeR calls used a false discovery rate-adjusted p below 0.01 and a log2 fold-change threshold of 1. As an exploratory analysis of dynamics, max-normalized trajectories of the 1000 most abundant clonotypes were examined with PCA combined with hierarchical clustering. Separately sequenced CD4+ and CD8+ repertoires were used to assign a CD4 or CD8 phenotype to each responding clone. Using fastp trimming at Q25 and MiXCR clonotype assembly, TCRdb reanalyzed the public sequencing data and kept in-frame beta chains. Each record represents a unique CDR3 protein, reported with the most common genes and DNA among its rows. TCRdb, rather than the study authors, made the V and J calls. The sample contains nearly 250,000 distinct CDR3 sequences, about 16% of them found a single time. The ten top clones hold 2.1% of the sample.

The chain is encoded by TRBV6-6 joined to TRBJ2-5; 7 bases in the middle match TRBD2. The sequence was obtained from an adult woman who had mild COVID-19 (a few samples of this study predate the infection). The sample titles of this study are shuffled in the database, so cell type and time point are left out; the donor was told from shared clones. Sequenced sample: PBMCs or a T cell subset sorted from them (not recorded which). Read as DNA, the sequence is TGTGCCAGCAGGGACCTGCCGACTAGCCGGGAGACCCAGTACTTC. This gives the protein CASRDLPTSRETQYF.